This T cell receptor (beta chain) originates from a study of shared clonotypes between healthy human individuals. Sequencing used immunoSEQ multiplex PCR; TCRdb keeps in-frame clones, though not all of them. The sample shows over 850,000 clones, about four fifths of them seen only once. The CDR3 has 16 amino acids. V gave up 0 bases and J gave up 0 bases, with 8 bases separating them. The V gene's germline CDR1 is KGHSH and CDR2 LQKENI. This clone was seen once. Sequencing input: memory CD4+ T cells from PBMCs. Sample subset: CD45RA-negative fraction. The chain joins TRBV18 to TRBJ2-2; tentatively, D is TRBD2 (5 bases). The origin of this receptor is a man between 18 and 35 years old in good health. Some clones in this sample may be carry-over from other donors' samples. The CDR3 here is CASSPPRAANTGELFF. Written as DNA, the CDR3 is TGTGCCAGCTCACCACCGCGGGCTGCGAACACCGGGGAGCTGTTTTTT.